Included here is one T cell receptor (beta chain) sequence, with context. Under the authors' procedure: The assay estimated nucleated cells by amplifying reference gene primers. Using immunoSEQ multiplex PCR, the repertoire was profiled, and TCRdb retains in-frame clones only, with some absent. V, J and clone size derive from that table, while D and trimming were established from the DNA sequence. The table shows around 42,000 clones, with nearly 90% occurring only once. This sample stems from a study of blood T cell repertoires in COVID-19. Across the whole study: Material from acute and convalescent COVID-19 was sourced from the United States, Italy and Spain. T cells, B-cell-depleted T cells, or PBMCs supplied cDNA or gDNA.

V was pared by 3 bases and J by 2 bases, with 3 bases of the junction left unmatched. Germline V lookup: CDR1 SGHTA, CDR2 FQGTGA. The CDR3 totals 14 residues. The chain links TRBV7-3 to TRBJ2-5, with 7 bases aligning to TRBD2. This TCR came from a man between 50 and 59 years old with active COVID-19. Material for sequencing was peripheral blood. The CDR3, as DNA: TGTGCCAGCAGCTTGTCTAGCGGTCAAGAGACCCAGTACTTC. Translating it yields CASSLSSGQETQYF.